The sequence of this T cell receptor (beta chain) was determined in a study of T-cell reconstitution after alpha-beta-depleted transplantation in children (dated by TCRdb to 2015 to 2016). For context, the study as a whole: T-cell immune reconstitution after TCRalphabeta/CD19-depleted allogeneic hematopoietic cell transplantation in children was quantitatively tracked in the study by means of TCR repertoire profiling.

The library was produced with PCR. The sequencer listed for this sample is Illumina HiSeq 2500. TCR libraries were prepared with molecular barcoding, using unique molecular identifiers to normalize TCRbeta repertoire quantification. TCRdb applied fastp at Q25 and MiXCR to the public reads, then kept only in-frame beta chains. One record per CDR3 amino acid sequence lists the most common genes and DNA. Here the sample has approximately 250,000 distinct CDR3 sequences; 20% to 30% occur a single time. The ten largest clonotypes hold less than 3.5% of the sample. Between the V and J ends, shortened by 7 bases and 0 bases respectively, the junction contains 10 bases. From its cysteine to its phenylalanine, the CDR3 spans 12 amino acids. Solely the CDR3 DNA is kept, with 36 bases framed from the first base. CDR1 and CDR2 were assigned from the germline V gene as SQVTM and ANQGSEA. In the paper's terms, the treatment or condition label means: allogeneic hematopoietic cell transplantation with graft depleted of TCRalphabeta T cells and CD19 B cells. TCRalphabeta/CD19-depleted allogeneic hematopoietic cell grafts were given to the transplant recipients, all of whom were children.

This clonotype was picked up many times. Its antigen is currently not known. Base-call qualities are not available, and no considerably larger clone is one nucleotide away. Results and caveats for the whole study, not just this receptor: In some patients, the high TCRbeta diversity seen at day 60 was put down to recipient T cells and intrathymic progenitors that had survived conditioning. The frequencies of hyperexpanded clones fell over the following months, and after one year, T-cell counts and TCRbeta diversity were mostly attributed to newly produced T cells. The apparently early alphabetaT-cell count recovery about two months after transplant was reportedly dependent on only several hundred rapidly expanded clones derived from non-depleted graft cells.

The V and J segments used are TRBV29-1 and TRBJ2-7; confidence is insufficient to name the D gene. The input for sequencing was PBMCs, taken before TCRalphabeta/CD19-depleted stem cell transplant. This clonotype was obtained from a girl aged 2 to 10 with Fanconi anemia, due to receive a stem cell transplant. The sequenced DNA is TGCAGCGCCAGGTGGGGCTCCTACGAGCAGTACTTC. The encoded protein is CSARWGSYEQYF.